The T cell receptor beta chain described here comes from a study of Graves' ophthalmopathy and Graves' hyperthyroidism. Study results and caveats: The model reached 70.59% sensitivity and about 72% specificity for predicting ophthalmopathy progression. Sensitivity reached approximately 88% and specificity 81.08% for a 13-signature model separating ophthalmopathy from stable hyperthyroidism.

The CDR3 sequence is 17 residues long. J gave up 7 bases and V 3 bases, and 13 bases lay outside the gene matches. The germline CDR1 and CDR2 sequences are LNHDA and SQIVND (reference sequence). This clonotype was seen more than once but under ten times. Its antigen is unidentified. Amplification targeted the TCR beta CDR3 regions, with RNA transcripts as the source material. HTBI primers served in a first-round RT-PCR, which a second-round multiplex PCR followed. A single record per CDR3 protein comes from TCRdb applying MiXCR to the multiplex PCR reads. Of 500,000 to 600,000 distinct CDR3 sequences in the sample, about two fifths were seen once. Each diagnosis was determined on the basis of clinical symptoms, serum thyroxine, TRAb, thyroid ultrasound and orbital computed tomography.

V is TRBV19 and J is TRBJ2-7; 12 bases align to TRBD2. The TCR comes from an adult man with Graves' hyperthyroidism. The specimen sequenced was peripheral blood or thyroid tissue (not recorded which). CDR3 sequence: CASSMETSGSPAGEQYF. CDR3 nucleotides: TGTGCCAGTAGTATGGAGACTAGCGGGAGTCCTGCGGGGGAGCAGTACTTC.